This T cell receptor beta chain came from a study of patients and donors after allogeneic stem cell transplantation. TCRdb re-derived calls from the RT-PCR reads in MiXCR, one entry per CDR3 protein. The sample yields about 74,000 distinct CDR3 sequences, 26% seen once. CDR1 is ENHRY and CDR2 is SYGVKD in the germline V gene. V was trimmed by 11 bases and J by 4 bases, leaving 13 bases between them. This CDR3 contains 12 residues. Source material: blood, either unsorted or a sorted T cell fraction (not recorded which). The chain links TRBV10-3 to TRBJ2-3; D is ambiguous. The receptor's source is a human donor who was either an allogeneic HSCT recipient or a stem cell or donor lymphocyte infusion donor (not recorded which). It is not recorded whose cells these are; they may come from a transplant donor. The DNA of the CDR3 is TGTGCCGTCCGAAAGACGCCAGATACGCAGTATTTT. This encodes CAVRKTPDTQYF.